Below are 18 T cell receptor beta chains sequenced from a single sample in a study of blood T cell repertoires in COVID-19. Generated by immunoSEQ multiplex PCR, the TCRdb table keeps only in-frame clones and is missing some. Here the sample spans roughly 140,000 clones, 88% being singletons. Sequenced input: PBMCs or T cells enriched from blood (not recorded which). Every receptor here comes from a woman in her 30s with acute COVID-19.

The J gene is TRBJ1-3, the V gene TRBV30, with D hard to call. Germline lookup yields CDR1 GTSNPN and CDR2 SVGIG (reference sequence). This CDR3 region has 16 residues. Trimming stripped 0 bases from V and 2 bases from J, with 14 bases between. The CDR3 sequence is CAWSVLPPRTGNTIYF. The CDR3 DNA is TGTGCCTGGAGTGTACTCCCCCCCCGCACTGGAAACACCATATATTTT.

The gene calls are TRBV7-2 and TRBJ1-1, with TRBD1 as a possible D gene (6 bases). Deletions cut 6 bases from V and 7 bases from J, with 18 bases between. The CDR3 consists of 14 residues. Germline values: CDR1 SGHTA, CDR2 FQGNSA. CDR3 loop: CASSQAAGEIEAFF. The CDR3 nucleotides are TGTGCCAGCAGTCAAGCGGCAGGGGAGATTGAAGCTTTCTTT.

The CDR3 nucleotides are TGCGCCAGCAGCCAAGATAGGGGGTTCCTCGGCTACACCTTC. It specifies CASSQDRGFLGYTF. J is TRBJ1-2 and V is TRBV4-3, with D perhaps matching TRBD1 (6 bases). CDR3 size: 14 residues. V lost 0 bases and J 8 bases, leaving 13 bases between the germline ends. Germline V gives CDR1 LGHNA, CDR2 YSLEER.

The chain links TRBV2 to TRBJ2-7; D is possibly TRBD1 (6 bases). The CDR3 has 13 amino acids. Germline V lookup: CDR1 SNHLY, CDR2 FYNNEI. Trimming removed 7 bases from V and 6 bases from J, with 16 bases in between. The CDR3: CASTAVGGAEQYF. CDR3 coding DNA: TGTGCCAGCACAGCGGTAGGGGGTGCCGAGCAGTACTTC.

This chain joins TRBV19 and TRBJ1-1; 8 nucleotides agree with TRBD1. CDR3 length: 17 amino acids. Germline lookup yields CDR1 LNHDA and CDR2 SQIVND (reference sequence). V lost 1 base, J lost 5 bases, and 12 bases stayed unmatched. In nucleotides, the CDR3 is TGTGCCAGTAGTATAGTCCCGGGACAGGCCAGGCGGACTGAAGCTTTCTTT. Translating gives CASSIVPGQARRTEAFF.

The genes are TRBV3-1 (or the pseudogene TRBV3-2) and TRBJ1-2, with D possibly being TRBD1 (6 bases). Germline assignment: CDR1 LGHDT and CDR2 YNNKEL (reference sequence). Trimming removed 8 bases at V and 4 bases at J, with 17 bases between. This CDR3 has 14 amino acids. The CDR3 loop reads CASAQGNMGYGYTF. CDR3 sequence (DNA): TGTGCCAGCGCCCAGGGGAATATGGGCTATGGCTACACCTTC.

This chain connects TRBV15 to TRBJ1-1, with D hard to call. Germline V gene sequence: CDR1 LNHNV, CDR2 YYDKDF (reference sequence). The CDR3 consists of 13 residues. Trimming removed 0 bases at V and 10 bases at J, with 12 bases between. CDR3 in DNA: TGTGCCACCAGCAGAGATCAGGAAGGATTAGCTTTCTTT. Translating gives CATSRDQEGLAFF.

V and J are TRBV27 and TRBJ2-7, with 7 bases matching TRBD1. This CDR3 contains 15 residues. Germline V gene data show CDR1 as MNHEY and CDR2 as SMNVEV (reference sequence). J gave up 4 bases and V 4 bases, and 10 bases lay outside the gene matches. The CDR3 DNA reads as TGTGCCAGCAGTTCTCCGGGACAGCCCTCTTACGAGCAGTACTTC. It codes for CASSSPGQPSYEQYF.

The sample holds one count of this clone. The chain has TRBV4-3 and TRBJ1-1, with D maybe TRBD1 (5 bases). The V gene's germline CDR1 is LGHNA and CDR2 YSLEER. The CDR3 covers 15 residues. The V end was cut by 0 bases, the J end by 0 bases, with 8 bases between. The CDR3 region is CASSQDRGVNTEAFF. For the CDR3, the DNA is TGCGCCAGCAGCCAAGATCGGGGGGTGAACACTGAAGCTTTCTTT.

The chain couples TRBV28 to TRBJ2-1; TRBD2 is a possible D gene (6 bases). Germline loops: CDR1 MDHEN, CDR2 SYDVKM. The CDR3 runs to 16 residues. The V gene lost 6 bases and the J gene lost 0 bases, with 15 bases spanning the gap. In DNA, the CDR3 is TGTGCCAGCAGCAGGGACTCCTTGAGCTCCTACAATGAGCAGTTCTTC. Protein product: CASSRDSLSSYNEQFF.

The chain carries TRBV9 and TRBJ2-7, with 7 positions matching TRBD1. Germline V lookup: CDR1 SGDLS, CDR2 YYNGEE. V lost 2 bases and J lost 1; bases outside the gene matches: 9. The CDR3 has 16 amino acids. The CDR3, as DNA: TGTGCCAGCAGCGTGGCTGACAGGGTAGGGTCCTACGAGCAGTACTTC. It yields the protein CASSVADRVGSYEQYF. Complete variable domain (other parts from reference TRBV9 and TRBJ2-7): DSGVTQTPKHLITATGQRVTLRCSPRSGDLSVYWYQQSLDQGLQFLIQYYNGEERAKGNILERFSAQQFPDLHSELNLSSLELGDSALYFCASSVADRVGSYEQYFGPGTRLTVT.

This clone has a handful of counts. The chain combines TRBV27 with TRBJ1-1, with 7 bases matching TRBD1. This CDR3 region has 13 residues. From germline, CDR1 is MNHEY and CDR2 SMNVEV (reference sequence). The ends lost 3 bases at V and 4 bases at J; junction bases unmatched: 2. CDR3 bases: TGTGCCAGCAGTTTCTCAGGGGGCACTGAAGCTTTCTTT. Its translation: CASSFSGGTEAFF.

The chain couples TRBV4-3 to TRBJ1-1; no reliable D call. CDR1 and CDR2 (germline): LGHNA, YSLEER. V lost 4 bases to trimming and J lost 4 bases, with 13 bases between them. This CDR3 contains 14 residues. The CDR3 nucleotides are TGCGCCAGCAGCCGCCAAGGGAGCAGCACTGAAGCTTTCTTT. It encodes CASSRQGSSTEAFF.

V usage is TRBV6-2 or TRBV6-3 and J usage is TRBJ1-5; D not certain. This CDR3 has 15 residues. Germline CDR1 and CDR2: MNHEY and SVGEGT. Trimming removed 5 bases from V and 0 bases from J, with 11 bases in between. The CDR3 here is CASSQDGNSNQPQHF. For the CDR3, the DNA is TGTGCCAGCAGTCAGGACGGGAATAGCAATCAGCCCCAGCATTTT.

The CDR3 nucleotides read TGTGCCAGCAGCTTAGCCGGCCTAGCGGGAGAAGAGGCCAACGTCCTGACTTTC. It translates to CASSLAGLAGEEANVLTF. This chain uses TRBV11-2 with TRBJ2-6, with 10 positions matching TRBD2. The junction had 9 bases not matched to a gene; V was cut back by 1 base and J by 6 bases. The CDR3 contains 18 residues. Germline V gives CDR1 SGHAT, CDR2 FQNNGV.

The chain combines TRBV7-2 with TRBJ1-1; 8 nucleotides line up with TRBD1. Germline values: CDR1 SGHTA, CDR2 FQGNSA. The CDR3 covers 14 residues. V shed 3 bases, J shed 4 bases, and the junction held 4 bases outside the gene matches. The CDR3 coding sequence is TGTGCCAGCAGCTTGGCAGGGGGCGGCACTGAAGCTTTCTTT. Translation gives CASSLAGGGTEAFF. Drawing the rest from reference TRBV7-2 and TRBJ1-1, the complete variable domain is GAGVSQSPSNKVTEKGKDVELRCDPISGHTALYWYRQSLGQGLEFLIYFQGNSAPDKSGLPSDRFSAERTGGSVSTLTIQRTQQEDSAVYLCASSLAGGGTEAFFGQGTRLTVV.

This sequence joins TRBV5-1 and TRBJ1-2; possibly TRBD1 for D (6 bases). CDR3 size: 13 residues. The germline V gene encodes CDR1 SGHRS and CDR2 YFSETQ. V gave up 8 bases and J gave up 0 bases, with 11 bases separating them. CDR3 sequence reads: CASGEGANYGYTF. The CDR3 DNA follows: TGCGCCAGTGGCGAGGGGGCTAACTATGGCTACACCTTC.

V usage is TRBV6-5 and J usage is TRBJ2-4; 10 bases are a match to TRBD1. Trimming at V came to 6 bases and at J to 7 bases, leaving 9 bases not matched to a gene. There are 15 residues in the CDR3. Germline V gene sequence: CDR1 MNHEY, CDR2 SVGAGI. For the CDR3, the DNA is TGTGCCAGCAGCCGGTCCGGGACAGGGGTCAACATTCAGTACTTC. This gives the protein CASSRSGTGVNIQYF.